Sequencing of this T cell receptor (beta chain) was carried out in a study of human T cells and chemical hapten exposure. Whole-study context: The patch tests put 0.01% DPC on the skin of the upper back and were read 6 days later. A mostly female patient group had alopecia areata, totalis or universalis.

The sample's time point: patch test 1, 2 weeks after DPC sensitization. Treatment indicated: therapeutic diphenylcyclopropenone sensitization with weekly scalp DPC. TCRdb used MiXCR to reprocess the RACE reads, holding one entry per CDR3 protein. The sample holds about 120,000 distinct CDR3 sequences, 12% to 15% seen once. With regard to this clonotype: Its antigen is still unknown.

Study-level points and caveats: Against controls, expanded TCRs gave rise to significantly more large CDR3 similarity clusters.

V lost 5 bases to trimming and J lost 0 bases, with 20 bases between them. The CDR3 contains 18 residues. Germline CDR1 and CDR2: SEHNR and FQNEAQ (reference sequence). The chain employs TRBV7-9 and TRBJ2-4; D could derive from TRBD1 or TRBD2 (5 bases each). The source was whole blood, collected in connection with sensitization to the hapten diphenylcyclopropenone (DPC). The TCR originated in a man younger than 35 with alopecia areata. Some clones in this sample may be carry-over from other donors' samples. CDR3 coding DNA: TGTGCCAGCAGCCCCTTTTCGGGACCAACCCCAGCCAAAAACATTCAGTACTTC. Protein sequence: CASSPFSGPTPAKNIQYF.